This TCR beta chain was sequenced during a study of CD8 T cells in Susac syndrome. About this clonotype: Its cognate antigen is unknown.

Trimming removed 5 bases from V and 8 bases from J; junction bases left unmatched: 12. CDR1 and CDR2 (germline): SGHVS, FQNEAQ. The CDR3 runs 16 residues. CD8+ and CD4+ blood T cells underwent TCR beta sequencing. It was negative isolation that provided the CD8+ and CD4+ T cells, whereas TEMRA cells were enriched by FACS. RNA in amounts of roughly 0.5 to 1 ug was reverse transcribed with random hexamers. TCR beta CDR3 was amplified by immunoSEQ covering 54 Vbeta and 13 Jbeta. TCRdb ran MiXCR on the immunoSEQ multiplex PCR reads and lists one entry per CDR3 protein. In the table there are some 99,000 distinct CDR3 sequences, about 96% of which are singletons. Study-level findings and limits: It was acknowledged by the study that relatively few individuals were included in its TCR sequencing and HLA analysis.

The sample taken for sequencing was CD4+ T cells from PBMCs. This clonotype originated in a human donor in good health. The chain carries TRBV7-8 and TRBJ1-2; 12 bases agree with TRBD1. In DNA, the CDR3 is TGTGCCAGCAGCGAGAGAGAGGGACAGGGGGCGCGAGGCTACACCTTC. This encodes CASSEREGQGARGYTF.